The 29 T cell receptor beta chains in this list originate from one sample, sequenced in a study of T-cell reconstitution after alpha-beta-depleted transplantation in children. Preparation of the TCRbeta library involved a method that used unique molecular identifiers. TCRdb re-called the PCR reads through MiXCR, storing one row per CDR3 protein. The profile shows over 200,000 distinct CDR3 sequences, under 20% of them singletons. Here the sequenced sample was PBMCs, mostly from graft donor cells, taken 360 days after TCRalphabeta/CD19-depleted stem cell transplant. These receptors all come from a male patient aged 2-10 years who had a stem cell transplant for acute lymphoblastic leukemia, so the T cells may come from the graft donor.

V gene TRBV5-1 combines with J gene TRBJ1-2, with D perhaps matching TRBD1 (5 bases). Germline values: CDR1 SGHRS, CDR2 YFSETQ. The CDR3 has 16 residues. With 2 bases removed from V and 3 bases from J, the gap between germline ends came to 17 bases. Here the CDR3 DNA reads TGCGCCAGCAGCTTAAACCAGCAGGGATCTCACTATGGCTACACCTTC. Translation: CASSLNQQGSHYGYTF.

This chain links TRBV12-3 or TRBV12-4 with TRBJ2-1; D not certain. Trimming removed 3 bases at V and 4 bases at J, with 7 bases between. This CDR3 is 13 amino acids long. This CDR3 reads CASSFKQYNEQFF. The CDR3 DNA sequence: TGTGCCAGCAGTTTCAAACAGTACAATGAGCAGTTCTTC.

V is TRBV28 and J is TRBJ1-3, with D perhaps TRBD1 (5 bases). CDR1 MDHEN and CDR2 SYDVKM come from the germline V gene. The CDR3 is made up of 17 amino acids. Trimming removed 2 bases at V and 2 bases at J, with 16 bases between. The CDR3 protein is CASSLTPEQATGNTIYF. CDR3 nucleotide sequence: TGTGCCAGCAGTTTAACTCCGGAACAGGCGACTGGAAACACCATATATTTT.

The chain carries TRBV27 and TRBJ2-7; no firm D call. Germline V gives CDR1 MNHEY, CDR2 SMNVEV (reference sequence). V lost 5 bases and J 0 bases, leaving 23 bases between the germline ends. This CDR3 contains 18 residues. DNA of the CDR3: TGTGCCAGCAGTGGATCCTCGGTGCGCTCACCCCGCTCCTACGAGCAGTACTTC. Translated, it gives CASSGSSVRSPRSYEQYF.

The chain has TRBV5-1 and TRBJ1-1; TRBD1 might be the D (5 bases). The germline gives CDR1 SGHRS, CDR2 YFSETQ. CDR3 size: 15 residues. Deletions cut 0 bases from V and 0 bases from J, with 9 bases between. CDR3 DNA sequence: TGCGCCAGCAGCTTGGTGGGGCCTATGAACACTGAAGCTTTCTTT. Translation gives CASSLVGPMNTEAFF.

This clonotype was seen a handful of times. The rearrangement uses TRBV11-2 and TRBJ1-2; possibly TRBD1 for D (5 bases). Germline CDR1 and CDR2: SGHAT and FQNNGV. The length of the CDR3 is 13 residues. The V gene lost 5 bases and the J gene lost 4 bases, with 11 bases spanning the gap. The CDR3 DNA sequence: TGTGCCAGCAGCCAAGGGGCTGGCTATGGCTACACCTTC. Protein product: CASSQGAGYGYTF. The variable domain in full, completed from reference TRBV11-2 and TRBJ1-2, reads EAGVAQSPRYKIIEKRQSVAFWCNPISGHATLYWYQQILGQGPKLLIQFQNNGVVDDSQLPKDRFSAERLKGVDSTLKIQPAKLEDSAVYLCASSQGAGYGYTFGSGTRLTVV.

In nucleotides, the CDR3 is TGTGCCAGCAGCCGCAGCGGGGGGACAGATACGCAGTATTTT. Translated: CASSRSGGTDTQYF. The rearrangement uses TRBV12-3 or TRBV12-4 and TRBJ2-3; TRBD2 matches 9 bases. Losses at the gene ends were 6 bases for V and 3 bases for J; bases not matched to a gene: 4. The CDR3 runs 14 residues.

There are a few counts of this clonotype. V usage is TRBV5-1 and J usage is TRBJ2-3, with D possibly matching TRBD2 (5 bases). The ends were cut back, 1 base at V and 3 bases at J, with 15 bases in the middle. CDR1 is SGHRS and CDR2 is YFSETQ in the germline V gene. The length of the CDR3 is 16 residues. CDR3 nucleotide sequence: TGCGCCAGCAGCTTGTACGTAGGACTTCCGACAGATACGCAGTATTTT. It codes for CASSLYVGLPTDTQYF.

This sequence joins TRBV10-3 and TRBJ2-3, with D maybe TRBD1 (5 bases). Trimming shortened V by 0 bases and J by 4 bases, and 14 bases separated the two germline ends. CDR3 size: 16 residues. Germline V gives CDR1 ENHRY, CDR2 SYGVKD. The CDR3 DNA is TGTGCCATCAGTGAGTCGAGACAGAGTGAGGCAGATACGCAGTATTTT. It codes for CAISESRQSEADTQYF.

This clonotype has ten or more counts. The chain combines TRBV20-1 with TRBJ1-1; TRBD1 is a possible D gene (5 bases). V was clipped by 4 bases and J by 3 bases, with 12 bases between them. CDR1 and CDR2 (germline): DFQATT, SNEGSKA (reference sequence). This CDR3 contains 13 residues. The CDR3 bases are TGCAGTGCTACCAACGGGGACCACACTGAAGCTTTCTTT. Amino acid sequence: CSATNGDHTEAFF.

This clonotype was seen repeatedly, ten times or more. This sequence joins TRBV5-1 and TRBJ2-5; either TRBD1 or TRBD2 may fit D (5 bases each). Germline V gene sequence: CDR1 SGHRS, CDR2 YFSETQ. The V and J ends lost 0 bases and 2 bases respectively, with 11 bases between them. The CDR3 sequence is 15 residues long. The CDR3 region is CASSLALGEQETQYF. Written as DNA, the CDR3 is TGCGCCAGCAGCTTGGCCTTGGGGGAACAAGAGACCCAGTACTTC.

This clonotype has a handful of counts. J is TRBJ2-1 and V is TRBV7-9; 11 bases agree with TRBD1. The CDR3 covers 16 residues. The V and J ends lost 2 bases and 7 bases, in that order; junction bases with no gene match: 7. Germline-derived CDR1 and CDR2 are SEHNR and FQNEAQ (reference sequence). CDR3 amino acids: CASSLTRTGGWNEQFF. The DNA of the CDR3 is TGTGCCAGCAGCTTAACCCGGACAGGGGGCTGGAATGAGCAGTTCTTC.

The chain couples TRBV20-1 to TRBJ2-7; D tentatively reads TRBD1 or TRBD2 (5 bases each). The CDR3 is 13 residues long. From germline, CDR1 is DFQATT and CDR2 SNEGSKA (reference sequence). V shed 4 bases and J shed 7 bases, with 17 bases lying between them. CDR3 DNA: TGCAGTGCTACGCCGGGGCCCGGAAGGGAGCAGTACTTC. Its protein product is CSATPGPGREQYF.

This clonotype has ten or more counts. DNA for the CDR3: TGCGGGGCCGGCACCGGGGAGCTGTTTTTT. As protein: CGAGTGELFF. The chain uses TRBV29-1 and TRBJ2-2, with D perhaps matching TRBD1 (5 bases). The CDR3 has 10 residues. Germline V CDR1 and CDR2: SQVTM, ANQGSEA.

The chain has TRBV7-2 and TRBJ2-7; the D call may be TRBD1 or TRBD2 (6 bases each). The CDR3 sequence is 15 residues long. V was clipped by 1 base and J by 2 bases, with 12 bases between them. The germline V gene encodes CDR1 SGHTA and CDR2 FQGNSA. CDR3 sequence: CASSLGWGAPYEQYF. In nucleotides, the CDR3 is TGTGCCAGCAGCTTAGGGTGGGGGGCCCCCTACGAGCAGTACTTC.

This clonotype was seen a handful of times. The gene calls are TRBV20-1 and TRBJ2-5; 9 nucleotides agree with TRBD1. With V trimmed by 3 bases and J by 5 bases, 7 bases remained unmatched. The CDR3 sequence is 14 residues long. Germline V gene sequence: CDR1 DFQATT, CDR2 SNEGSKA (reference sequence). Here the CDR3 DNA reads TGCAGTGCTAGTACAGGGGGCGCAGGGGAGACCCAGTACTTC. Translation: CSASTGGAGETQYF.

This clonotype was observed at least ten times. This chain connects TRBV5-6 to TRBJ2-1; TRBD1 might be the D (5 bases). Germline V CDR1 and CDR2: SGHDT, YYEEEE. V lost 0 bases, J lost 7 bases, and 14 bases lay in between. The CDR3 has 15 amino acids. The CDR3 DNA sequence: TGTGCCAGCAGCTTGGTCGTAACAGGCGGAAATGAGCAGTTCTTC. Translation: CASSLVVTGGNEQFF.

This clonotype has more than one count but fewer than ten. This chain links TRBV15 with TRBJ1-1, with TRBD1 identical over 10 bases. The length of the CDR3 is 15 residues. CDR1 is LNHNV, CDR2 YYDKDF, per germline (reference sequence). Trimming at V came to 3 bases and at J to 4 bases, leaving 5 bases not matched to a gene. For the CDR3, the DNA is TGTGCCACCAGCAGGGATCGACAGGGGGCCACTGAAGCTTTCTTT. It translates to CATSRDRQGATEAFF.

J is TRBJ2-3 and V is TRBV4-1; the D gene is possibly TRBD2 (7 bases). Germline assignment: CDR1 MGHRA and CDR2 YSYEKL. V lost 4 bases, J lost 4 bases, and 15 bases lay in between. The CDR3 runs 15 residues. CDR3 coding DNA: TGCGCCAGCAGCCTCGGGCGGGGGCCGTCAGATACGCAGTATTTT. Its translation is CASSLGRGPSDTQYF.

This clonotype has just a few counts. This CDR3 is CASSSSPGTYYEQYF. In DNA, the CDR3 is TGTGCCAGCAGCTCAAGTCCTGGTACTTACTACGAGCAGTACTTC. This chain uses TRBV7-2 with TRBJ2-7; D is unclear. The germline V gene encodes CDR1 SGHTA and CDR2 FQGNSA. Trimming left V 4 bases short and J 3 bases short, with 16 bases between. The CDR3 consists of 15 residues.

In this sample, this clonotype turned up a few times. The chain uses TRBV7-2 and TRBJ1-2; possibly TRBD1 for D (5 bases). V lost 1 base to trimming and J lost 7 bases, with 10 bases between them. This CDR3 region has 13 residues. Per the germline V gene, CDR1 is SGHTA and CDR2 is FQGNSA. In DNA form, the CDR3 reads TGTGCCAGCAGCTTAGGACAGCAGGCTGGCTACACCTTC. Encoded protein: CASSLGQQAGYTF.

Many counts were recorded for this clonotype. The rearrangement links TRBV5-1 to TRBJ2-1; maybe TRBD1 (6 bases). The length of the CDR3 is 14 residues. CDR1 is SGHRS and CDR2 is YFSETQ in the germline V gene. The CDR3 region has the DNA TGCGTCACTCGGCAGGGGACCATATACAATGAGCAGTTCTTC. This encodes CVTRQGTIYNEQFF.

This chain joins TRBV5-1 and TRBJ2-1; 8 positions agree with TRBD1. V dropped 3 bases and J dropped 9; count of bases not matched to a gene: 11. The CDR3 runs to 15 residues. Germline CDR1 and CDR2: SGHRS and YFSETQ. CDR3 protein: CASSWGTGGDVEQFF. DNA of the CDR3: TGCGCCAGCAGCTGGGGGACAGGCGGGGACGTTGAGCAGTTCTTC. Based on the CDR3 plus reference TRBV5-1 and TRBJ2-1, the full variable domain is KAGVTQTPRYLIKTRGQQVTLSCSPISGHRSVSWYQQTPGQGLQFLFEYFSETQRNKGNFPGRFSGRQFSNSRSEMNVSTLELGDSALYLCASSWGTGGDVEQFFGPGTRLTVL.

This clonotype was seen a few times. CDR3 in amino acids: CASSPPSGGATDTQYF. In DNA form, the CDR3 reads TGTGCCAGCAGCCCCCCCTCTGGCGGTGCAACAGATACGCAGTATTTT. The chain uses TRBV7-9 and TRBJ2-3; D unresolved. The length of the CDR3 is 16 residues. Germline CDR1 reads SEHNR; CDR2 reads FQNEAQ (reference sequence). V lost 5 bases and J 3 bases, leaving 18 bases between the germline ends.

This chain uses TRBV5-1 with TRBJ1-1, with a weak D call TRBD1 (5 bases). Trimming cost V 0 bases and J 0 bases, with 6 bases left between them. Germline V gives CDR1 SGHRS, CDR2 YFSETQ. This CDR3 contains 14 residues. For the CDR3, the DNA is TGCGCCAGCAGCTTGGACAGGCTGAACACTGAAGCTTTCTTT. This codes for CASSLDRLNTEAFF.

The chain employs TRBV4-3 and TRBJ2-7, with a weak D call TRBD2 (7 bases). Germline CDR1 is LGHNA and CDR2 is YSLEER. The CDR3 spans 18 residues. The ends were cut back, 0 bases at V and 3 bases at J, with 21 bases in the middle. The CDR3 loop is CASSQEGTPTGRDYEQYF. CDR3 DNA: TGCGCCAGCAGCCAAGAAGGGACACCCACAGGGAGGGACTACGAGCAGTACTTC.

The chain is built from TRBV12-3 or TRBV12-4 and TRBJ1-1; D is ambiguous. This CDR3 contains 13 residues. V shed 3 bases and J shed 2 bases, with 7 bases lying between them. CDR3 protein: CASSFQPNTEAFF. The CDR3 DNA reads TGTGCCAGCAGTTTTCAACCTAACACTGAAGCTTTCTTT.

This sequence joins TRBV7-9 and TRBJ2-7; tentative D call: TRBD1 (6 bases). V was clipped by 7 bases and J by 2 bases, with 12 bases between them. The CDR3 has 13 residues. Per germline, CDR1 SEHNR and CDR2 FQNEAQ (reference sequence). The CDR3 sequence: CASTAGATYEQYF. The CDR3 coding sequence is TGTGCCAGCACGGCAGGGGCCACCTACGAGCAGTACTTC.

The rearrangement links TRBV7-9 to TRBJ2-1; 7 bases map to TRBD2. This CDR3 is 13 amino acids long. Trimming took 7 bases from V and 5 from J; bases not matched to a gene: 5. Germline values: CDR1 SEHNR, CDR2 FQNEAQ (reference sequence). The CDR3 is CASKGGRDNEQFF. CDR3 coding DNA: TGTGCCAGCAAGGGAGGGCGGGACAATGAGCAGTTCTTC.